The 18 T cell receptor beta chains listed next were all sequenced from one sample in a study of CD8+ T cells in alopecia areata. Once RNA had been extracted, it was reverse transcribed into cDNA to act as the sequencing template. Produced via immunoSEQ multiplex PCR; TCRdb's table is partial and in-frame only. The sample yields a few hundred thousand clones, more than 45% seen once. The treatment is: oral pan-JAK inhibitor, 5-10 mg twice daily. Source: CD4+ T cells sorted from blood, taken at week 4, from a patient treated with tofacitinib. All receptors derive from a human donor with alopecia areata.

The table lists this clone with many counts. This chain links TRBV10-3 with TRBJ2-7; the D gene is possibly TRBD2 (5 bases). Germline lookup yields CDR1 ENHRY and CDR2 SYGVKD. CDR3 length: 14 amino acids. The ends were cut back, 2 bases at V and 6 bases at J, with 14 bases in the middle. The DNA of the CDR3 is TGTGCCATCAGTGAGAATTTTGAGGGCAGCGAGCAGTACTTC. It encodes CAISENFEGSEQYF.

The chain employs TRBV30 and TRBJ2-3; the D is unclear. The CDR3 length is 14 residues. Germline CDR1 GTSNPN, CDR2 SVGIG (reference sequence). The V and J ends lost 0 bases and 0 bases respectively, with 7 bases between them. The CDR3 coding sequence is TGTGCCTGGAGTGTTGGATTTAGCACAGATACGCAGTATTTT. It specifies CAWSVGFSTDTQYF.

The chain uses TRBV2 and TRBJ1-2; 12 bases are a match to TRBD1. CDR1 and CDR2 from the germline V gene are SNHLY and FYNNEI. J was trimmed by 5 bases and V by 8 bases; bases with no gene match: 12. The CDR3 spans 16 residues. The CDR3 protein is CASQEGDRGQSYGYTF. The CDR3 DNA is TGTGCCAGCCAGGAGGGGGACAGGGGGCAAAGTTATGGCTACACCTTC.

V gene TRBV5-4 combines with J gene TRBJ2-3; D may be TRBD2 (6 bases). This CDR3 is built from 17 residues. V was pared by 6 bases and J by 5 bases, with 25 bases between. The V gene's germline CDR1 is SGHNT and CDR2 YYREEE (reference sequence). CDR3 bases: TGTGCCAGCAACCTCCGGAGCGGGCTCGGGTGGGTAGATACGCAGTATTTT. This gives the protein CASNLRSGLGWVDTQYF.

The gene calls are TRBV6-6 and TRBJ2-3, with D maybe TRBD2 (5 bases). Between the trimmed V and J ends, which lost 2 bases and 6 bases, there was a span of 9 bases. The CDR3 loop spans 13 amino acids. Germline-derived CDR1 and CDR2 are MNHNY and SVGAGI (reference sequence). The CDR3 nucleotides read TGTGCCAGCAGTTACGGCGGGCCGGATACGCAGTATTTT. This codes for CASSYGGPDTQYF.

The rearrangement uses TRBV7-2 and TRBJ1-2; D remains unclear. V lost 3 bases, J lost 4 bases, and 9 bases lay in between. This CDR3 contains 13 residues. Germline V CDR1 and CDR2: SGHTA, FQGNSA. The CDR3 bases are TGTGCCAGCAGCTTGGCGGGAGGCTATGGCTACACCTTC. Translated: CASSLAGGYGYTF.

This sequence joins TRBV7-2 and TRBJ1-4; 7 nucleotides align to TRBD1. The CDR3 loop spans 15 amino acids. J was trimmed by 8 bases and V by 5 bases; bases with no gene match: 11. The germline V gene encodes CDR1 SGHTA and CDR2 FQGNSA. The DNA of the CDR3 is TGTGCCAGCAGCGACAGACAGGGAGGGACGGAAAAACTGTTTTTT. This gives the protein CASSDRQGGTEKLFF.

The V and J genes are TRBV29-1 and TRBJ2-5, with D unresolved. Germline V gene data show CDR1 as SQVTM and CDR2 as ANQGSEA. Deletions cut 2 bases from V and 0 bases from J, with 7 bases between. This CDR3 region has 13 residues. The CDR3 loop reads CSVEWGYQETQYF. The CDR3 DNA sequence: TGCAGCGTTGAATGGGGTTACCAAGAGACCCAGTACTTC.

The V call is TRBV9, the J call TRBJ2-2; perhaps TRBD2 as D (5 bases). This CDR3 comprises 16 residues. Germline CDR1 SGDLS, CDR2 YYNGEE. V was clipped by 4 bases and J by 0 bases, with 13 bases between them. Here the CDR3 DNA reads TGTGCCAGCAGCCCAGCGGTCTCATCGAACACCGGGGAGCTGTTTTTT. Protein product: CASSPAVSSNTGELFF.

The chain recombines TRBV30 with TRBJ2-7; no clear D gene. CDR3 length: 11 amino acids. Germline CDR1 GTSNPN, CDR2 SVGIG (reference sequence). Deletions cut 0 bases from V and 5 bases from J, with 5 bases between. The CDR3 reads CAWSVKDEQYF. DNA of the CDR3: TGTGCCTGGAGTGTAAAAGACGAGCAGTACTTC.

The chain carries TRBV29-1 and TRBJ1-5; 9 nucleotides agree with TRBD1. Germline V lookup: CDR1 SQVTM, CDR2 ANQGSEA. J was trimmed by 11 bases and V by 5 bases; bases with no gene match: 13. This CDR3 has 14 residues. The CDR3 DNA reads TGCAGCGTTCTTACCGACAGGGGGAGCGCAGCCCAGCATTTT. It encodes CSVLTDRGSAAQHF.

This clone turned up a few times. J is TRBJ2-2 and V is TRBV30, with TRBD2 identical over 13 bases. Trimming cost V 3 bases and J 4 bases; bases outside gene matches: 5. Germline CDR1 reads GTSNPN; CDR2 reads SVGIG (reference sequence). There are 16 residues in the CDR3. In DNA form, the CDR3 reads TGTGCCTGGAGCCGGGGACTAGCGGGGCCCACCGGGGAGCTGTTTTTT. Its protein product is CAWSRGLAGPTGELFF.

In this sample, this clone turned up a few times. The CDR3 loop reads CAWITGQNTEAFF. Here the CDR3 DNA reads TGTGCCTGGATCACAGGACAGAACACTGAAGCTTTCTTT. The chain recombines TRBV30 with TRBJ1-1; D may be TRBD1 (5 bases). The CDR3 spans 13 residues. Looked up from germline, CDR1 is GTSNPN and CDR2 is SVGIG (reference sequence). Trimming pared 4 bases from V and 1 base from J, leaving 10 bases between.

The table lists this clone with a few counts. The chain is built from TRBV9 and TRBJ2-5; D gene unclear. The CDR3 loop spans 13 amino acids. The germline V gene encodes CDR1 SGDLS and CDR2 YYNGEE. Trimming took 0 bases from V and 5 from J, leaving 8 bases between them. CDR3 sequence (DNA): TGTGCCAGCAGCGTAGGGCCGGCGGAGACCCAGTACTTC. This translates into CASSVGPAETQYF. Full variable domain (rest looked up from reference TRBV9 and TRBJ2-5): DSGVTQTPKHLITATGQRVTLRCSPRSGDLSVYWYQQSLDQGLQFLIQYYNGEERAKGNILERFSAQQFPDLHSELNLSSLELGDSALYFCASSVGPAETQYFGPGTRLLVL.

V usage is TRBV5-1 and J usage is TRBJ2-2; tentatively, D is TRBD1 or TRBD2 (5 bases each). Germline-derived CDR1 and CDR2 are SGHRS and YFSETQ. The V end was cut by 1 base, the J end by 4 bases, with 11 bases between. The CDR3 contains 15 residues. The CDR3 bases are TGCGCCAGCAGCTTGCCCAGGGCGGGCACCGGGGAGCTGTTTTTT. Translating it yields CASSLPRAGTGELFF.

On this clone: This sample also contains other DNA sequences that code for the same CDR3. This chain connects TRBV29-1 to TRBJ1-1, with D possibly being TRBD1 (6 bases). Germline V lookup: CDR1 SQVTM, CDR2 ANQGSEA. Trimming removed 4 bases from V and 5 bases from J, with 8 bases in between. The CDR3 is 11 amino acids. CDR3 nucleotide sequence: TGCAGCGTTGGGAGGGGGACTGAAGCTTTCTTT. Encoded protein: CSVGRGTEAFF.

This chain connects TRBV5-1 to TRBJ2-7; weak D call: TRBD1 (6 bases). This CDR3 contains 12 residues. Trimming took 3 bases from V and 6 from J, leaving 10 bases between them. Germline CDR1 is SGHRS and CDR2 is YFSETQ. CDR3 coding DNA: TGCGCCAGCAGCTCCCAGGGGACCGAGCAGTACTTC. Translation: CASSSQGTEQYF.

There are a few counts of this clone. The CDR3 sequence: CASSFTGVEEKLFF. As DNA, the CDR3 is TGTGCCAGCAGCTTCACAGGGGTAGAAGAAAAACTGTTTTTT. The chain joins TRBV7-2 to TRBJ1-4; 7 bases map to TRBD1. The CDR3 has 14 amino acids. Germline values: CDR1 SGHTA, CDR2 FQGNSA. After removal of 3 bases from V and 8 bases from J, the junction contained 6 bases not matched to a gene.